A single sample gave rise to the 18 T cell receptor beta chains below, sequenced in a study of blood T cell repertoires in COVID-19. Produced via immunoSEQ multiplex PCR; TCRdb's table is partial and in-frame only. Among roughly 200,000 clones listed, about 88% were seen once. Source material: peripheral blood. The receptor source for this set is a woman in her 40s who had recovered from COVID-19.

The chain is built from TRBV7-3 and TRBJ2-1; 11 bases agree with TRBD1. V dropped 5 bases and J dropped 7; count of bases not matched to a gene: 7. Germline V gives CDR1 SGHTA, CDR2 FQGTGA. The CDR3 is 15 residues long. The CDR3, as DNA: TGTGCCAGCAGCGTCCTAGGACAGGGGGCAAATGAGCAGTTCTTC. Protein: CASSVLGQGANEQFF.

This chain uses TRBV30 with TRBJ2-7; the D gene is possibly TRBD2 (6 bases). Germline V gives CDR1 GTSNPN, CDR2 SVGIG (reference sequence). The CDR3 consists of 14 residues. V shed 3 bases and J shed 5 bases, with 17 bases lying between them. The CDR3 here is CAWSNSGGLHEQYF. CDR3 coding DNA: TGTGCCTGGAGCAACTCAGGAGGGTTGCACGAGCAGTACTTC.

This chain links TRBV10-3 with TRBJ2-5; 9 positions match TRBD1. Per germline, CDR1 ENHRY and CDR2 SYGVKD. This CDR3 spans 14 amino acids. Trimming took 5 bases from V and 4 from J; bases not matched to a gene: 5. CDR3 sequence: CAISMGQGLETQYF. For the CDR3, the DNA is TGTGCCATCAGTATGGGACAGGGTTTAGAGACCCAGTACTTC.

This rearrangement joins TRBV2 to TRBJ1-4, with 12 nucleotides matching TRBD1. In germline, CDR1 is SNHLY, CDR2 FYNNEI. The J segment lost 7 bases and the V segment lost 5 bases, leaving 11 bases of the junction unmatched. The CDR3 spans 17 residues. In nucleotides, the CDR3 is TGTGCCAGCAGTCCTGTCCCGGGACAGGGGGCGGGTGAAAAACTGTTTTTT. It yields the protein CASSPVPGQGAGEKLFF. Full variable domain (remainder filled in from reference TRBV2 and TRBJ1-4): EPEVTQTPSHQVTQMGQEVILRCVPISNHLYFYWYRQILGQKVEFLVSFYNNEISEKSEIFDDQFSVERPDGSNFTLKIRSTKLEDSAMYFCASSPVPGQGAGEKLFFGSGTQLSVL.

This sequence joins TRBV7-2 and TRBJ1-2, with a possible D match to TRBD1 (5 bases). This CDR3 is 15 amino acids long. V dropped 0 bases and J dropped 7 bases, with 15 bases sitting between them. CDR1 SGHTA and CDR2 FQGNSA come from the germline V gene. CDR3 sequence: CASSLAVGEGRGYTF. Here the CDR3 DNA reads TGTGCCAGCAGCTTAGCGGTAGGGGAGGGTCGTGGCTACACCTTC.

This chain connects TRBV25-1 to TRBJ2-3; D possibly corresponds to TRBD1 (6 bases). Germline V lookup: CDR1 MGHDK, CDR2 SYGVNS. The CDR3 length is 15 residues. V was cut by 4 bases and J by 2 bases, with 13 bases left in between. The CDR3 reads CASSAWDTNTDTQYF. The CDR3 DNA reads TGTGCCAGCAGTGCCTGGGACACTAACACAGATACGCAGTATTTT. Full variable domain (rest looked up from reference TRBV25-1 and TRBJ2-3): EADIYQTPRYLVIGTGKKITLECSQTMGHDKMYWYQQDPGMELHLIHYSYGVNSTEKGDLSSESTVSRIRTEHFPLTLESARPSHTSQYLCASSAWDTNTDTQYFGPGTRLTVL.

The chain carries TRBV24-1 and TRBJ2-1; 9 nucleotides match TRBD2. V lost 4 bases to trimming and J lost 5 bases; unmatched junction nucleotides: 5. Germline V lookup: CDR1 KGHDR, CDR2 SFDVKD. CDR3 size: 15 residues. CDR3 bases: TGTGCCACCAGTGACCCAAGACTAGCGGACAATGAGCAGTTCTTC. Translated: CATSDPRLADNEQFF.

The gene calls are TRBV12-3 or TRBV12-4 and TRBJ2-1, with D perhaps matching TRBD2 (5 bases). This CDR3 has 13 amino acids. Trimming shortened V by 1 base and J by 8 bases, and 9 bases separated the two germline ends. The CDR3 DNA reads as TGTGCCAGCAGTTTAGGAGGGAGCTATGAGCAGTTCTTC. It encodes CASSLGGSYEQFF.

The chain is built from TRBV5-4 and TRBJ1-2; 8 bases match TRBD1. This CDR3 is 15 amino acids long. Germline values: CDR1 SGHNT, CDR2 YYREEE (reference sequence). With V trimmed by 4 bases and J by 4 bases, 9 bases remained unmatched. Here the CDR3 reads CASSRTGKTIYGYTF. In nucleotides, the CDR3 is TGTGCCAGCAGCCGGACAGGGAAAACAATCTATGGCTACACCTTC. Full variable domain (outside the CDR3, taken from reference TRBV5-4 and TRBJ1-2): ETGVTQSPTHLIKTRGQQVTLRCSSQSGHNTVSWYQQALGQGPQFIFQYYREEENGRGNFPPRFSGLQFPNYSSELNVNALELDDSALYLCASSRTGKTIYGYTFGSGTRLTVV.

This chain joins TRBV27 and TRBJ2-7, with a possible D match to TRBD2 (6 bases). Germline values: CDR1 MNHEY, CDR2 SMNVEV (reference sequence). Deletions cut 3 bases from V and 2 bases from J, with 11 bases between. The CDR3 spans 14 residues. CDR3 DNA: TGTGCCAGCAGTTTGTGGCGGGGTCCCTACGAGCAGTACTTC. This gives the protein CASSLWRGPYEQYF.

The chain recombines TRBV6-5 with TRBJ1-1, with D tentatively TRBD1 (6 bases). V was clipped by 6 bases and J by 4 bases, with 12 bases between them. The germline V gene has CDR1 MNHEY and CDR2 SVGAGI. The CDR3 totals 13 residues. The CDR3 bases are TGTGCCAGCAGCGCTACAGGGTCCACTGAAGCTTTCTTT. Amino acid sequence: CASSATGSTEAFF.

This clone was counted a few times. The V gene is TRBV7-9, the J gene TRBJ2-1; 8 bases agree with TRBD2. The V and J ends lost 11 bases and 6 bases, in that order; junction bases with no gene match: 6. The V gene's germline CDR1 is SEHNR and CDR2 FQNEAQ (reference sequence). The CDR3 runs 12 residues. This CDR3 is CASQAGVNEQFF. The DNA of the CDR3 is TGTGCCTCTCAAGCGGGGGTCAATGAGCAGTTCTTC.

The V call is TRBV24-1, the J call TRBJ2-3, with 9 bases identical to TRBD2. From germline, CDR1 is KGHDR and CDR2 SFDVKD. V trimming: 2 bases; J trimming: 5 bases; junction bases outside the gene matches: 7. This CDR3 is built from 16 residues. This CDR3 reads CATSDSPGTSRDTQYF. DNA of the CDR3: TGTGCCACCAGTGATTCCCCCGGGACTAGCCGAGATACGCAGTATTTT.

This clone was counted once. V usage is TRBV3-1 (or the pseudogene TRBV3-2) and J usage is TRBJ2-1, with 7 bases matching TRBD1. CDR1 and CDR2 from the germline V gene are LGHDT and YNNKEL (reference sequence). This CDR3 has 16 amino acids. The V gene end was trimmed by 0 bases and the J gene end by 9 bases; junction bases not matched to a gene: 11. The CDR3 loop is CASSQDSRQGAVEQFF. CDR3 bases: TGTGCCAGCAGCCAAGATTCGAGACAGGGAGCGGTTGAGCAGTTCTTC.

The chain combines TRBV10-2 with TRBJ2-2; D may be TRBD2 (5 bases). The CDR3 runs 19 residues. The germline V gene has CDR1 WSHSY and CDR2 SAAADI. Trimming took off 6 bases at V and 3 bases at J, with 26 bases between the two ends. The CDR3 DNA sequence: TGCGCCAGCAGCGCTGTGTGGGCGGGCCGCCGTGGGGACACCGGGGAGCTGTTTTTT. Amino acid sequence: CASSAVWAGRRGDTGELFF.

The rearrangement links TRBV4-1 to TRBJ1-6; 8 positions agree with TRBD1. Losses at the gene ends were 7 bases for V and 6 bases for J; bases not matched to a gene: 2. CDR1 is MGHRA, CDR2 YSYEKL, per germline. The CDR3 totals 13 residues. The CDR3 DNA reads as TGCGCCAGCAAACAGGGGGGTAATTCACCCCTCCACTTT. It codes for CASKQGGNSPLHF.

The rearrangement uses TRBV4-2 and TRBJ2-2; 13 bases line up with TRBD2. The ends lost 1 base at V and 7 bases at J; junction bases unmatched: 3. This CDR3 has 16 amino acids. Germline lookup yields CDR1 LGHNA and CDR2 YNFKEQ. The CDR3 here is CASSQVLAGGVGELFF. CDR3 nucleotides: TGTGCCAGCAGCCAAGTACTAGCGGGAGGGGTCGGGGAGCTGTTTTTT.

The DNA of the CDR3 is TGTGCCATCAGTGATGGTACTAGCGGGCCGAACACCGGGGAGCTGTTTTTT. It specifies CAISDGTSGPNTGELFF. V gene TRBV10-3 combines with J gene TRBJ2-2; 9 bases align to TRBD2. With V trimmed by 3 bases and J by 0 bases, 5 bases remained unmatched. This CDR3 region has 17 residues. The germline gives CDR1 ENHRY, CDR2 SYGVKD.